This is a list of T cell receptor beta chains from one sample in a study of glioma-infiltrating T cells. TCRdb re-called the multiplex PCR reads through MiXCR, storing one row per CDR3 protein. Found here are about 140,000 distinct CDR3 sequences, about two fifths of them singletons; the top ten hold 20% to 25%. Sequenced: glioma tissue, nonneoplastic brain tissue, or PBMCs (not recorded which). Receptor source: a human donor with low-grade glioma or glioblastoma, undergoing nonglioma brain surgery, or in good health (not recorded which). CDR3s include the opening cysteine and the closing phenylalanine or tryptophan.

V gene: TRBV18
J gene: TRBJ2-5
CDR3 protein: CASSPVEETQYF

V gene: TRBV6-5
J gene: TRBJ1-1
CDR3 protein: CASSSGTLGTEAFF

V gene: TRBV2
J gene: TRBJ1-1
CDR3 protein: CASGEQYVNTEAFF

V gene: TRBV20-1
J gene: TRBJ1-5
CDR3 protein: CSITGDDQPQHF

V gene: TRBV7-9
J gene: TRBJ2-4
CDR3 protein: CASSQVLAGEGNIQYF

V gene: TRBV2
J gene: TRBJ1-1
CDR3 protein: CASKGPPPGAFF

V gene: TRBV24-1
J gene: TRBJ2-1
CDR3 protein: CATSDLPGTGLNNEQFF

V gene: TRBV7-9
J gene: TRBJ2-1
CDR3 protein: CASSSLGYSYNEQFF

V gene: TRBV25-1
J gene: TRBJ2-3
CDR3 protein: CASSEVAGGPGDTQYF

V gene: TRBV12-3/TRBV12-4
J gene: TRBJ1-1
CDR3 protein: CASSLTGGDTEAFF

V gene: TRBV7-2
J gene: TRBJ1-1
CDR3 protein: CASSLAGVTEAFF

V gene: TRBV6-6
J gene: TRBJ1-2
CDR3 protein: CASSYSQGDYGYTF

V gene: TRBV20-1
J gene: TRBJ1-1
CDR3 protein: CSAPTTVNTEAFF

V gene: TRBV7-2
J gene: TRBJ1-1
CDR3 protein: CASSLVTGGVTEAFF

V gene: TRBV4-2
J gene: TRBJ2-3
CDR3 protein: CASSPLSGAVDTQYF

V gene: TRBV6-2/TRBV6-3
J gene: TRBJ2-1
CDR3 protein: CASSYDLYNEQFF